Following are 26 T cell receptor beta chains from one sample sequenced in a study of regulatory T cells in long-lasting Graves disease. Building the TCR beta libraries relied on iRepertoire HTBI primers, and CDR3 regions underwent Arm-PCR. TCRdb passed the multiplex PCR reads through MiXCR, listing each CDR3 protein once. The sample gives 400,000 to 500,000 distinct CDR3 sequences, 20% to 25% of which show up once; roughly 7% is in the top ten. Stated time point: persistent/refractory GD, antithyroid drugs over 5 years with positive TRAb. RNA isolated from PBMCs was used to make the TCR library. Specimen: peripheral blood mononuclear cells (PBMCs), collected when the disease was refractory, from a patient treated with antithyroid drugs. The source is a female donor with Graves disease.

The table lists this clonotype with many counts. This chain connects TRBV6-1 to TRBJ1-5, with TRBD1 identical over 7 bases. The length of the CDR3 is 17 residues. J was trimmed by 3 bases and V by 1 base; bases with no gene match: 9. CDR1 and CDR2 from the germline V gene are MNHNS and SASEGT. The CDR3 reads CASSEGRQGIDNQPQHF. CDR3 in DNA: TGTGCCAGCAGTGAAGGGCGACAGGGAATAGACAATCAGCCCCAGCATTTT.

The chain uses TRBV6-1 and TRBJ2-2, with D maybe TRBD2 (5 bases). V lost 6 bases, J lost 6 bases, and 11 bases lay in between. The CDR3 runs 13 residues. Germline V gives CDR1 MNHNS, CDR2 SASEGT. The DNA of the CDR3 is TGTGCCAGCAGGGCGGGTTTTGCCGGGGAGCTGTTTTTT. Translation gives CASRAGFAGELFF.

The rearrangement uses TRBV29-1 and TRBJ1-1; D uncertain. Germline assignment: CDR1 SQVTM and CDR2 ANQGSEA. Trimming took off 6 bases at V and 4 bases at J, with 9 bases between the two ends. The CDR3 totals 11 residues. The CDR3 here is CSVADGTEAFF. The CDR3 nucleotides are TGCAGCGTAGCCGACGGCACTGAAGCTTTCTTT.

This clonotype was recorded many times. V gene TRBV12-3 or TRBV12-4 combines with J gene TRBJ1-4; a weak D match, TRBD1 (5 bases). The CDR3 contains 15 residues. Trimming took 5 bases from V and 7 from J, leaving 17 bases between them. The CDR3 DNA sequence: TGTGCCAGCAGTCCCTGGGGGGAGGGAATTGAAAAACTGTTTTTT. Amino acids: CASSPWGEGIEKLFF.

This clonotype was detected many times. The chain joins TRBV3-1 to TRBJ2-5; perhaps TRBD1 as D (6 bases). Trimming cost V 1 base and J 14 bases, with 23 bases left between them. This CDR3 is 15 amino acids long. From germline, CDR1 is LGHDT and CDR2 YNNKEL (reference sequence). The CDR3 loop is CASSQGISGTSNFYF. Written as DNA, the CDR3 is TGTGCCAGCAGCCAAGGAATCTCCGGGACATCAAATTTTTACTTC.

This clonotype was recorded many times. This chain joins TRBV11-2 and TRBJ1-6; D remains ambiguous. Germline V gene lookup returns CDR1 SGHAT and CDR2 FQNNGV. The V and J ends lost 1 base and 9 bases respectively, with 10 bases between them. The CDR3 runs to 14 residues. Written as DNA, the CDR3 is TGTGCCAGCAGCTTAGGATCCCCGCTTTCACCCCTCCACTTT. Translating it yields CASSLGSPLSPLHF.

There are a few counts of this clonotype. This sequence joins TRBV19 and TRBJ1-5, with D unresolved. CDR3 size: 15 residues. Germline CDR1 LNHDA, CDR2 SQIVND (reference sequence). V was cut by 3 bases and J by 3 bases, with 12 bases left in between. In DNA form, the CDR3 reads TGTGCCAGTAGTATGAGTCGGGGAAACAATCAGCCCCAGCATTTT. The encoded protein is CASSMSRGNNQPQHF.

This clonotype has a handful of counts. The V call is TRBV5-5, the J call TRBJ2-5; the D call may be TRBD1 or TRBD2 (10 bases each). V lost 4 bases and J 5 bases, leaving 33 bases between the germline ends. The CDR3 is made up of 20 amino acids. CDR1 is SGHKS and CDR2 is YYEKEE in the germline V gene (reference sequence). CDR3 DNA sequence: TGTGCCAGCAGCCTAGACAGGGGGCAGAAGCGGGGGGGTCTTAGGGAGACCCAGTACTTC. Amino acid sequence: CASSLDRGQKRGGLRETQYF.

This clonotype was seen a handful of times. The rearrangement uses TRBV11-2 and TRBJ2-3; perhaps TRBD2 as D (6 bases). The germline V gene encodes CDR1 SGHAT and CDR2 FQNNGV. The CDR3 sequence is 15 residues long. Between the trimmed V and J ends, which lost 1 base and 6 bases, there was a span of 14 bases. CDR3 in amino acids: CASSLASGPMDTQYF. In DNA form, the CDR3 reads TGTGCCAGCAGCTTAGCCAGCGGGCCCATGGATACGCAGTATTTT.

This clonotype has a handful of counts. V is TRBV9 and J is TRBJ2-7, with D possibly called TRBD1 or TRBD2 (5 bases each). The CDR3 contains 15 residues. The ends were cut back, 2 bases at V and 1 base at J, with 13 bases in the middle. Germline lookup yields CDR1 SGDLS and CDR2 YYNGEE. The CDR3 spells CASSVSGTASYEQYF. The CDR3 DNA sequence: TGTGCCAGCAGCGTTTCCGGGACGGCATCCTACGAGCAGTACTTC.

This clonotype has ten or more counts. The CDR3 sequence is CASSLYRVDQPQHF. In DNA form, the CDR3 reads TGTGCCAGCAGTTTGTACAGGGTGGATCAGCCCCAGCATTTT. This chain links TRBV28 with TRBJ1-5, with D possibly being TRBD1 (6 bases). CDR3 length: 14 amino acids. V shed 3 bases and J shed 5 bases, with 11 bases lying between them. CDR1 and CDR2 from the germline V gene are MDHEN and SYDVKM.

This clonotype has just a few counts. This chain links TRBV5-6 with TRBJ2-1, with 8 bases fitting TRBD1. The germline V gene has CDR1 SGHDT and CDR2 YYEEEE. J lost 3 bases, V lost 0 bases, and 2 bases had no gene match. This CDR3 is 15 amino acids long. The CDR3 sequence: CASSLEDRGYNEQFF. The CDR3 DNA reads as TGTGCCAGCAGCTTGGAAGACAGGGGCTACAATGAGCAGTTCTTC.

This clonotype was picked up a small number of times. V is TRBV7-2 and J is TRBJ2-5; 7 bases line up with TRBD1. The CDR3 length is 15 residues. V trimming: 1 base; J trimming: 5 bases; junction bases outside the gene matches: 7. From germline, CDR1 is SGHTA and CDR2 FQGNSA. In nucleotides, the CDR3 is TGTGCCAGCAGCTTAGTTAGGGGGCCTTCGGAGACCCAGTACTTC. Translating it yields CASSLVRGPSETQYF.

The V gene is TRBV3-2, the J gene TRBJ2-7; the table names TRBD1, a call not compared with the DNA. TRBV3-2 is labeled a pseudogene. The length of the CDR3 is 18 residues. DNA of the CDR3: TGTGCCAGCAGCCAAGACAGGCTCCTTGGACACCGGCATGGTGAGCAGTACTTC. Residues: CASSQDRLLGHRHGEQYF.

The chain joins TRBV4-1 to TRBJ2-7, with TRBD1 as a possible D gene (5 bases). CDR1 and CDR2 from the germline V gene are MGHRA and YSYEKL. The V and J ends lost 2 bases and 2 bases respectively, with 25 bases between them. The CDR3 spans 19 residues. CDR3 DNA sequence: TGCGCCAGCAGCCAACCTCTTAAAGGGGCTCATGGCTCTCCCTACGAGCAGTACTTC. Its protein is CASSQPLKGAHGSPYEQYF.

This clonotype was observed a handful of times. This rearrangement joins TRBV30 to TRBJ1-1, with D uncertain. Germline CDR1 is GTSNPN and CDR2 is SVGIG (reference sequence). The CDR3 has 13 amino acids. Trimming took off 1 base at V and 4 bases at J, with 10 bases between the two ends. CDR3 region: CAWSGVDGTEAFF. CDR3 bases: TGTGCCTGGAGTGGGGTCGATGGCACTGAAGCTTTCTTT.

The chain links TRBV19 to TRBJ1-5; no clear D. Germline values: CDR1 LNHDA, CDR2 SQIVND (reference sequence). Deletions cut 9 bases from V and 0 bases from J, with 15 bases between. The CDR3 is 15 amino acids. The CDR3 DNA is TGTGCCAGCGAATTGGTGTGGAATAGCAATCAGCCCCAGCATTTT. This gives the protein CASELVWNSNQPQHF.

This clonotype was found a few times. The gene calls are TRBV29-1 and TRBJ2-7; D uncertain. Trimming took 1 base from V and 2 from J, leaving 18 bases between them. This CDR3 spans 16 amino acids. From germline, CDR1 is SQVTM and CDR2 ANQGSEA. The CDR3 region has the DNA TGCAGCGTTGAAGGTGAGGTTGGCAAACGGGCCTACGAGCAGTACTTC. It translates to CSVEGEVGKRAYEQYF.

This clonotype was detected ten times or more. The chain is built from TRBV7-2 and TRBJ2-7, with D tentatively TRBD1 or TRBD2 (5 bases each). V lost 6 bases, J lost 2 bases, and 8 bases lay in between. This CDR3 is built from 12 residues. The germline gives CDR1 SGHTA, CDR2 FQGNSA. The CDR3, as DNA: TGTGCCAGCAGTCAGGGACCCTACGAGCAGTACTTC. Its protein is CASSQGPYEQYF.

This clonotype was detected many times. The chain employs TRBV7-3 and TRBJ1-2; D might be TRBD1 (5 bases). Germline CDR1 reads SGHTA; CDR2 reads FQGTGA. Trimming cost V 6 bases and J 6 bases, with 11 bases left between them. The CDR3 runs to 12 residues. CDR3 amino acids: CASSGTGDGYTF. In nucleotides, the CDR3 is TGTGCCAGCAGTGGAACGGGGGATGGCTACACCTTC.

This clonotype turned up a few times. This chain joins TRBV7-2 and TRBJ2-7; D possibly corresponds to TRBD2 (7 bases). Per germline, CDR1 SGHTA and CDR2 FQGNSA. Trimming removed 3 bases at V and 3 bases at J, with 15 bases between. The CDR3 is 15 amino acids. CDR3 residues: CASSFASGGLYEQYF. CDR3 DNA: TGTGCCAGCAGCTTCGCCTCCGGGGGGCTCTACGAGCAGTACTTC.

The chain recombines TRBV7-2 with TRBJ2-7; D is unresolved. V was cut by 2 bases and J by 3 bases, with 14 bases left in between. The CDR3 spans 15 residues. Germline V gene data show CDR1 as SGHTA and CDR2 as FQGNSA. CDR3 sequence: CASSLKVTYNYEQYF. DNA of the CDR3: TGTGCCAGCAGCTTAAAGGTTACCTATAACTACGAGCAGTACTTC.

This clonotype showed up many times. The chain has TRBV2 and TRBJ2-7; D remains ambiguous. Germline-derived CDR1 and CDR2 are SNHLY and FYNNEI. CDR3 length equals 12 residues. V dropped 4 bases and J dropped 6 bases, with 10 bases sitting between them. Written as DNA, the CDR3 is TGTGCCAGCAGTGCCCGACCGGGCGAGCAGTACTTC. As protein: CASSARPGEQYF.

The CDR3 nucleotides are TGTGCCAGCAGCGCCGGGGACAGGGAAACTAGAGAGACCCAGTACTTC. Protein sequence: CASSAGDRETRETQYF. The chain employs TRBV9 and TRBJ2-5; 9 bases map to TRBD1. Looked up from germline, CDR1 is SGDLS and CDR2 is YYNGEE. CDR3 length equals 16 residues. V shed 3 bases and J 4 bases; nucleotides not matched to a gene: 10.

Remarks on this clonotype: This clone may be a read error of a much larger clone one base away. This CDR3 fails to terminate in the conserved phenylalanine or tryptophan, so it likely reflects a read error. This sequence joins TRBV13 and TRBJ1-1; unclear D gene. V gave up 1 base and J gave up 1 base, with 10 bases separating them. CDR3 length equals 15 residues. Germline V gives CDR1 PRHDT, CDR2 FYEKMQ (reference sequence). The CDR3 region is CASSLEGYGNTEAFS. As DNA, the CDR3 is TGTGCCAGCAGCTTAGAAGGTTACGGGAACACTGAAGCTTTCTCT.

The gene calls are TRBV27 and TRBJ2-2; perhaps D is TRBD1 or TRBD2 (6 bases each). The germline V gene has CDR1 MNHEY and CDR2 SMNVEV (reference sequence). This CDR3 is 16 amino acids long. V was trimmed by 2 bases and J by 6 bases, leaving 16 bases between them. CDR3 coding DNA: TGTGCCAGCAGTTTAAAACCAAGGGGGGAAGCCGGGGAGCTGTTTTTT. It encodes CASSLKPRGEAGELFF.